A single sample gave rise to the 14 T cell receptor beta chains below, sequenced in a study of blood T cell repertoires in COVID-19. Profiling relied on immunoSEQ multiplex PCR, and the TCRdb table lists in-frame clones only, not all of them. The profile shows about 260,000 clones, roughly 83% of them singletons. Material: peripheral blood. The origin of the receptors is a man between 60 and 70 years old who had recovered from COVID-19.

This clone was recorded a few times. The chain links TRBV2 to TRBJ1-3; D is unclear. Germline values: CDR1 SNHLY, CDR2 FYNNEI. The CDR3 spans 13 residues. The ends were cut back, 1 base at V and 4 bases at J, with 5 bases in the middle. The CDR3 loop is CASSEDFGNTIYF. The CDR3 coding sequence is TGTGCCAGCAGTGAAGACTTCGGAAACACCATATATTTT.

The chain uses TRBV12-5 and TRBJ2-2; D is possibly TRBD2 (6 bases). Germline lookup yields CDR1 LGHNT and CDR2 FRNRAP. V was trimmed by 5 bases and J by 7 bases, leaving 20 bases between them. The CDR3 spans 16 residues. The CDR3, as DNA: TGTGCTAGTGGTGGGGCGGGACTCCTGACGGGCGGGGAGCTGTTTTTT. Its protein is CASGGAGLLTGGELFF.

The V and J genes are TRBV28 and TRBJ1-2, with D perhaps TRBD1 (6 bases). This CDR3 is 14 amino acids long. V dropped 6 bases and J dropped 2 bases, with 13 bases sitting between them. Looked up from germline, CDR1 is MDHEN and CDR2 is SYDVKM. Written as DNA, the CDR3 is TGTGCCAGCAGCCGAGGACAGAGAAACTATGGCTACACCTTC. It translates to CASSRGQRNYGYTF.

The CDR3 region has the DNA TGTGCCAGTAGGAAAACAGGGGATCGGCAGTACTTC. This encodes CASRKTGDRQYF. The chain couples TRBV19 to TRBJ2-7; TRBD1 agrees at 7 bases. The V gene end was trimmed by 6 bases and the J gene end by 9 bases; junction bases not matched to a gene: 8. This CDR3 has 12 residues. Per the germline V gene, CDR1 is LNHDA and CDR2 is SQIVND (reference sequence).

Only one count was recorded for this clone. This chain links TRBV30 with TRBJ1-1; weak D call: TRBD1 (5 bases). The CDR3 is made up of 15 amino acids. CDR1 GTSNPN and CDR2 SVGIG come from the germline V gene (reference sequence). The V end was cut by 3 bases, the J end by 4 bases, with 18 bases between. CDR3 region: CAWSRIQGIGTEAFF. The DNA of the CDR3 is TGTGCCTGGAGCCGGATTCAGGGTATTGGCACTGAAGCTTTCTTT.

V gene TRBV20-1 combines with J gene TRBJ1-1; D is unclear. The germline V gene has CDR1 DFQATT and CDR2 SNEGSKA (reference sequence). The CDR3 is 11 amino acids. The germline V and J ends were trimmed by 6 bases and 7 bases, with 12 bases remaining between them. In DNA form, the CDR3 reads TGCAGTGCATGGCCGGGAGTTGAAGCTTTCTTT. This gives the protein CSAWPGVEAFF.

V usage is TRBV2 and J usage is TRBJ1-4; 8 positions match TRBD1. Per germline, CDR1 SNHLY and CDR2 FYNNEI. J gave up 8 bases and V 7 bases, and 9 bases lay outside the gene matches. The CDR3 is made up of 14 amino acids. CDR3 sequence: CASTLQGVGEKLFF. CDR3 sequence (DNA): TGTGCCAGCACCCTACAGGGGGTAGGCGAAAAACTGTTTTTT.

The rearrangement links TRBV18 to TRBJ2-5, with 8 positions matching TRBD2. Germline V gene sequence: CDR1 KGHSH, CDR2 LQKENI. The CDR3 is 17 amino acids. Germline trimming cut 5 bases from V and 3 bases from J; bases unmatched to any gene: 14. CDR3 in amino acids: CASSAQRVAGTEETQYF. As DNA, the CDR3 is TGTGCCAGCTCAGCCCAGCGGGTAGCGGGAACTGAAGAGACCCAGTACTTC.

This clone was detected once. The chain employs TRBV7-8 and TRBJ2-7; weak D call: TRBD2 (6 bases). The CDR3 has 13 amino acids. Germline V lookup: CDR1 SGHVS, CDR2 FQNEAQ. Trimming shortened V by 1 base and J by 6 bases, and 10 bases separated the two germline ends. CDR3 coding DNA: TGTGCCAGCAGCTTAGGCAGGGAGGCCGAGCAGTACTTC. Its protein product is CASSLGREAEQYF.

The sample holds a few counts of this clone. The chain joins TRBV5-1 to TRBJ1-6; D perhaps matches TRBD1 (5 bases). Germline V gene lookup returns CDR1 SGHRS and CDR2 YFSETQ. V lost 0 bases, J lost 0 bases, and 19 bases lay in between. This CDR3 region has 20 residues. CDR3 in amino acids: CASSLGGAGLESSYNSPLHF. The CDR3 DNA sequence: TGCGCCAGCAGCTTGGGGGGAGCGGGACTCGAGAGCTCCTATAATTCACCCCTCCACTTT.

The V call is TRBV18, the J call TRBJ2-1, with a possible D match to TRBD2 (6 bases). The CDR3 sequence is 12 residues long. The germline CDR1 and CDR2 sequences are KGHSH and LQKENI. V was pared by 3 bases and J by 8 bases, with 8 bases between. CDR3 protein: CASSPTSYEQFF. The DNA for the CDR3 is TGTGCCAGCTCACCTACTAGCTATGAGCAGTTCTTC. The full variable domain, in which reference TRBV18 and TRBJ2-1 provide the parts outside the CDR3, is NAGVMQNPRHLVRRRGQEARLRCSPMKGHSHVYWYRQLPEEGLKFMVYLQKENIIDESGMPKERFSAEFPKEGPSILRIQQVVRGDSAAYFCASSPTSYEQFFGPGTRLTVL.

The chain links TRBV21-1 to TRBJ2-6; the listed D gene, TRBD1, was not tested against the DNA. TRBV21-1 is shown as a pseudogene. This CDR3 spans 15 amino acids. The CDR3 sequence is CASSKDTSGANVLTF. In DNA, the CDR3 is TGTGCCAGCAGCAAAGACACCTCTGGGGCCAACGTCCTGACTTTC.

The V gene is TRBV5-1, the J gene TRBJ1-1; tentative D call: TRBD1 (5 bases). Trimming stripped 0 bases from V and 8 bases from J, with 5 bases between. The CDR3 is 11 residues long. Germline V gene data show CDR1 as SGHRS and CDR2 as YFSETQ. The CDR3, as DNA: TGCGCCAGCAGCTTGGAGGGGGAAGCTTTCTTT. Its protein is CASSLEGEAFF.

This clone occurred a few times. The chain is built from TRBV6-6 and TRBJ2-5; a weak D match, TRBD1 (6 bases). The CDR3 has 15 residues. CDR1 MNHNY and CDR2 SVGAGI come from the germline V gene (reference sequence). V was trimmed by 6 bases and J by 1 base, leaving 15 bases between them. The CDR3 DNA is TGTGCCAGCAGCGTAGACAGGACGGGCCAAGAGACCCAGTACTTC. Translated, it gives CASSVDRTGQETQYF.